This entry lists 2 T cell receptor beta chains sequenced from one sample in a study of blood T cell repertoires in COVID-19. Sequencing was performed with immunoSEQ multiplex PCR; in TCRdb, only in-frame clones are kept and a portion is missing. The table records roughly 300,000 clones, around 90% of them present only once. The sequenced sample was peripheral blood. The source is a man younger than 30 with active or convalescent COVID-19.

V and J are TRBV6-6 and TRBJ2-5, with 8 bases identical to TRBD1. CDR1 MNHNY and CDR2 SVGAGI come from the germline V gene (reference sequence). The CDR3 covers 13 residues. Germline trimming cut 5 bases from V and 3 bases from J; bases unmatched to any gene: 2. The CDR3 DNA is TGTGCCAGCAGTGGACAGGGTGAAGAGACCCAGTACTTC. Translation: CASSGQGEETQYF.

The chain has TRBV3-1 (or the pseudogene TRBV3-2) and TRBJ1-1; possibly TRBD1 for D (6 bases). There are 14 residues in the CDR3. CDR1 is LGHDT, CDR2 YNNKEL, per germline (reference sequence). Trimming shortened V by 0 bases and J by 7 bases, and 12 bases separated the two germline ends. CDR3: CASSQDLQGFEAFF. In DNA form, the CDR3 reads TGTGCCAGCAGCCAAGACCTACAGGGATTTGAAGCTTTCTTT.